This TCR beta chain stems from a study of cytomegalovirus exposure and HLA in healthy donors (TCRdb year 2017). For the study in its entirety: In an earlier analysis of approximately 640 of the donors, roughly 300 Gb of sequence data and 100 million or so unique TCR beta sequences from 180 million or so T cells were reported. Roughly 300 gigabases of sequencing data and roughly 81 million unique TCR sequences made up an early release that covered several hundred HLA-typed donors. Of the roughly 410 genotyped donors, 80% to 90% were placed in the genetic ancestry cluster associated with self-reported Caucasian donors. The aim of the study was to test whether cataloging public T cell receptors could identify signatures of past pathogen exposure. The study used immunosequencing to profile the T cell repertoires of 670 or so subjects and linked those repertoires to cytomegalovirus serostatus. Besides the first cohort of some 670 subjects, a separate validation cohort made up of 120 different subjects was used. High-throughput TCR immunosequencing, statistical association of individual TCRs with disease status, and machine learning were combined to predict cytomegalovirus infection status. A later analysis re-analyzed previously published TCR beta repertoires from hundreds of donors and added high-resolution HLA genotyping to study TCR occurrence patterns. Rather than using new phenotypic data, the later analysis identified candidate immune exposures from TCR beta sequences and from how often those sequences occurred across donors. To decide whether each TCR beta V gene segment behaved as functional or pseudogenic, an earlier analysis of some 580 of the donors relied on high-throughput TCR beta sequencing. Donor age, sex, ethnicity and CMV serostatus were collected together with the repertoire data. Genome-wide SNP genotypes for about 55% of the 666 donors were used in a later genetic analysis, which treated that subset as a discovery cohort. Every repertoire in the discovery cohort had been generated on one and the same sequencing platform. HLA typing covered class I and class II loci at four-digit resolution. The number of typed donors differed by locus: about 629-630 for A, B, C, DRB1 and DQB1; some 500 for DQA1; over 600 for DPA1; and some 430 for DPB1. Four or five DR-DQ haplotypes were treated as single units for association and clustering because of strong linkage in the cohort. Across approximately 400 genotyped donors of the cohort, an average of approximately 240,000 unique TCR beta nucleotide sequences per donor were sequenced, and roughly 18% of those sequences were non-productive. Results and caveats for the whole study, not just this receptor: A cluster of highly shared sequence variants was judged likely to represent a technical artifact of the sequencing pipeline. At a false discovery rate of 0.05, a later analysis linked 16,951 TCR beta sequences to specific HLA alleles. In a later analysis, the rate of TCR association differed among HLA loci, with DRB1 alleles having the most associated TCRs and HLA-C alleles having the fewest. In an earlier analysis of 587 of the donors, most TCR beta V segments were observed in productive rearrangements about 87% or about 30% of the time, broadly matching IMGT annotations. Across donors, most TCR sequences were observed very rarely, whereas some public TCRs were present in many individuals. The earlier analysis of 587 of the donors excluded approximately 15 rarely observed V segments, including chromosome 9 orphons, because counts were too low. An association between a missense DCLRE1C variant and V-gene and J-gene trimming of TCR beta chains was found in a later genetic analysis and replicated in an independent cohort. Compared with the approximately 710-donor mean, donors in an Asian-associated ancestry cluster had fewer N-insertions in productive TCRs, according to a later genetic analysis. In the study, around 150 TCR beta chains were listed as associated with cytomegalovirus. The 87-base-pair reads could not distinguish some IMGT-functional V segments, including TRBV6-2 and TRBV6-3, so those segments were excluded. Linkage disequilibrium might explain the correlated functional status among segregating V segments, but an unknown experimental factor could not be ruled out. In a later analysis, HLA-associated TCR beta chains were found to be more clonally expanded and to have lower generation probabilities than equally common non-associated chains. A later analysis found that most CMV-associated TCR beta chains appeared HLA-restricted, with HLA associations seemingly driven largely by CMV exposure. Several of the top co-occurrence clusters appeared to be linked to parvovirus B19, influenza, CMV and Epstein-Barr virus, according to a later analysis. The authors suggested that the approach could potentially be extended to other disease states and immunological phenotypes. Only TCR beta chains were sequenced in this cohort, and the absence of alpha or paired-chain data limited detectable features. Immune exposure information for the cohort was limited to CMV serostatus. Strong co-occurrence of HLA alleles, especially DR and DQ, made assigning TCR associations to individual alleles difficult. Presence/absence analyses assumed roughly uniform sequencing depth across donors, an assumption that may not hold. The classifier was reported to diagnose cytomegalovirus status with high specificity and sensitivity in both the original cohort and the validation cohort. A further reported finding was that TCR beta sequences accurately predicted the HLA-A and HLA-B alleles for most subjects in the first cohort. Because HLA typing was unavailable for some donors at each locus, only the typed subset was used in association tests. In vitro tests confirmed that a few of the cytomegalovirus-associated TCR beta chains recognize cytomegalovirus antigens.

As regards this clone: The clone's antigen remains unknown. No base-level quality is on record; no much larger clone is a single base apart.

The cohort consisted of 600 to 750 healthy bone marrow donors. At the time of sampling, all cohort members were nominally healthy, though unrecorded immune exposures were likely present. The donor tested CMV seropositive, placing the donor among the 250 to 350 seropositive members of the cohort. Every donor gave a peripheral blood sample, and the peripheral blood mononuclear cells from that sample were used for TCR beta sequencing. The Qiagen DNeasy Blood Extraction Kit was used to extract genomic DNA from the blood cell samples. The method was the immunoSEQ multiplex PCR assay. A mixture of 60 forward primers for TCR Vbeta segments and 13 reverse primers for TCR Jbeta segments was used in the multiplex PCR. A multiplex PCR assay on genomic DNA amplified the CDR3 region of rearranged TCR beta genes. The Illumina HiSeq System was used to sequence the amplified TCR beta libraries as 87-base-pair reads. Under the source paper's analysis protocol: Across the 670 or so repertoires, a later analysis counted some 81 million unique TCR beta chains, around 11 million of which were shared by at least two donors. To remove PCR and sequencing errors, raw reads were error-corrected and collapsed into unique sequences using a nearest-neighbor algorithm that merged closely related sequences. CDR3 sequences were aligned to IMGT reference sequences to assign V, D and J gene segments. For a sequence to be retained, at least a six-nucleotide match to both a V gene segment and a J gene segment was required. A rearrangement counted as productive if the CDR3 had no stop codons and remained in frame with V and J, and every other rearrangement counted as non-productive. Following IMGT convention, CDR3 was defined as the stretch from the second conserved V-encoded cysteine up to the conserved J-encoded phenylalanine. In an earlier analysis of approximately 500 of the donors, sequences lacking an unambiguous match to a single V gene segment were excluded. An earlier analysis of fewer than 750 of the donors classified V segments as functional when productive rearrangements were above 56.7% and as segregating when the standard deviation between donors was above 5%. To diagnose cytomegalovirus status from the catalog of TCR beta chain sequences, a statistical classification framework was built. In a later analysis, V and J genes were assigned by comparing TCR nucleotide sequences against IMGT/GENE-DB human TR gene sequences. In a later analysis, CDR3 sequences and most-parsimonious VDJ recombination scenarios were assigned using the TCRdist pipeline. A later analysis defined each TCR beta chain by its CDR3 amino acid sequence plus V-gene family, and excluded reads lacking a unique V-gene family. To address suspected cross-contamination and a sequencing artifact, a later analysis removed roughly 640 highly shared, low-generation-probability nucleotide sequences. For each public chain, a later analysis derived a clonal expansion index from normalized ranks of inferred template counts within each repertoire. In a later analysis, generation probabilities were computed with a VDJ recombination model fitted to out-of-frame rearrangements, and the resulting probabilities were checked against IGoR. A later analysis scored TCR-TCR, TCR-HLA and TCR-CMV co-occurrence with hypergeometric tests, applying a repertoire-size bias correction to TCR pairs. In a later analysis, false discovery rates were estimated by permuting HLA or CMV assignments 20 times. In a later analysis, co-occurring TCRs were grouped using DBSCAN, and TCRdist sequence similarity was added for clustering within HLA-allele-positive subsets. Repertoires with fewer than 30,000 or more than 120,000 public chains were left out of co-occurrence clustering, as were a few repertoires with anomalous nucleotide sharing. The immuneACCESS repertoire file appears here via TCRdb, limited to in-frame rearrangements. These files lack a portion of the clones; in checked studies, under half of the deficit traces to unresolved V genes, and the cause of the others is not known. V and J calls and clone size are those listed in that table; D and trimming were worked out from the DNA. The sample records about 130,000 clones, 70% to 90% of which are singletons. The ten largest clones take up approximately 20% of the sample.

The CDR3, from cysteine to phenylalanine, totals 15 residues. Only the CDR3 portion is preserved as DNA: 45 bases, with reading frame beginning at the first base. CDR1 MDHEN and CDR2 SYDVKM were looked up in the germline V gene. Trimming takes 5 bases from V and 0 bases from J, and the germline ends sit 13 bases apart. The sequencing input was PBMCs. Recombination connected TRBV28 to TRBJ1-1; a tentative D call is TRBD1 (6 bases match). The receptor was derived from a man aged 18 to 29 in good health and CMV-seropositive. This receptor has the CDR3 CASSPPGVMNTEAFF. At the DNA level, the sequence is TGTGCCAGCAGTCCCCCAGGGGTCATGAACACTGAAGCTTTCTTT. Reference TRBV28 and TRBJ1-1 proteins supply the regions before and after the CDR3; the full variable domain is: DVKVTQSSRYLVKRTGEKVFLECVQDMDHENMFWYRQDPGLGLRLIYFSYDVKMKEKGDIPEGYSVSREKKERFSLILESASTNQTSMYLCASSPPGVMNTEAFFGQGTRLTVV.